This TCR beta chain appears in the sequencing data of a study of blood T cell repertoires in COVID-19. The wider study: Material from acute and convalescent COVID-19 was sourced from the United States, Italy and Spain. PBMCs, B-cell-depleted T cells, or T cells were the source of the cDNA or gDNA that made up the material.

CDR1 is LGHNT and CDR2 is FRNRAP in the germline V gene. The CDR3 sequence is 14 residues long. V gave up 3 bases and J gave up 5 bases, with 10 bases separating them. Methods used by the authors: Quantification of nucleated cells was approximated via reference gene primer amplification. Using immunoSEQ multiplex PCR, the repertoire was profiled, and TCRdb retains in-frame clones only, with some absent. D and trimming were read from the DNA, whereas the V and J calls and clone size are those reported in that table. This sample has 250,000 to 300,000 clones, with over 75% found just once. This rearrangement joins TRBV12-5 to TRBJ2-2; weak D call: TRBD2 (7 bases). The specimen sequenced was peripheral blood. The clonotype originates from a woman between 65 and 79 years old with acute or convalescent COVID-19. The CDR3 DNA sequence: TGTGCTAGTGGTTTTGGGGGGGCGACCGGGGAGCTGTTTTTT. Protein sequence: CASGFGGATGELFF.